Below are 21 T cell receptor beta chains sequenced from a single sample in a study of T cell responses to AZD1222 COVID-19 vaccine (dated by TCRdb to the early 2020s). The receptor library was made with the immunoSEQ multiplex PCR assay. TCRdb's version of the immuneACCESS table is confined to in-frame rearrangements and falls short of the full clone set. An unresolved V gene accounts for under half of the shortfall where checked; the remainder is of unknown origin. This sample holds more than 140,000 clones; roughly 88% were observed only once. The leading ten clones occupy under 3.5% of the sample. This specimen's time point label, interpreted: baseline before first vaccination. The meaning of the sample's treatment or condition label: meningococcal conjugate vaccine given as trial control. The sample in question was peripheral blood, obtained on day 0 of MenACWY control vaccination. These receptors all stem from an adult in good health.

This clone was picked up one time. This chain joins TRBV5-5 and TRBJ2-6, with 10 nucleotides matching TRBD1. Germline lookup yields CDR1 SGHKS and CDR2 YYEKEE (reference sequence). With 4 bases clipped from V and 2 bases from J, the junction kept 3 bases outside the gene matches. This CDR3 contains 16 residues. This chain's CDR3 is CASSPTGGTGANVLTF. The CDR3, as DNA: TGTGCCAGCAGCCCGACAGGGGGCACTGGGGCCAACGTCCTGACTTTC. Combining the CDR3 with reference TRBV5-5 and TRBJ2-6 gives the whole variable domain DAGVTQSPTHLIKTRGQQVTLRCSPISGHKSVSWYQQVLGQGPQFIFQYYEKEERGRGNFPDRFSARQFPNYSSELNVNALLLGDSALYLCASSPTGGTGANVLTFGAGSRLTVL.

The rearrangement uses TRBV11-3 and TRBJ2-1, with 7 bases fitting TRBD2. The CDR3 extends over 15 amino acids. V shed 4 bases and J 4 bases; nucleotides not matched to a gene: 7. In germline, CDR1 is SGHNT, CDR2 YENEEA. CDR3 amino acids: CASSSVAGAYNEQFF. The CDR3 DNA reads TGTGCCAGCAGCTCGGTAGCGGGTGCGTACAATGAGCAGTTCTTC. Combining the CDR3 with reference TRBV11-3 and TRBJ2-1 gives the whole variable domain EAGVVQSPRYKIIEKKQPVAFWCNPISGHNTLYWYLQNLGQGPELLIRYENEEAVDDSQLPKDRFSAERLKGVDSTLKIQPAELGDSAVYLCASSSVAGAYNEQFFGPGTRLTVL.

The gene calls are TRBV7-2 and TRBJ1-6, with TRBD1 identical over 7 bases. The CDR3 consists of 18 residues. CDR1 is SGHTA, CDR2 FQGNSA, per germline. J gave up 4 bases and V 7 bases, and 16 bases lay outside the gene matches. The CDR3 loop is CASNLIPRRTGYNSPLHF. CDR3 nucleotides: TGTGCCAGCAATTTAATCCCCCGGCGGACAGGTTATAATTCACCCCTCCACTTT.

This clone came up a few times. The chain recombines TRBV7-2 with TRBJ2-4; 13 positions agree with TRBD2. This CDR3 is built from 17 residues. Germline V gene lookup returns CDR1 SGHTA and CDR2 FQGNSA. The junction had 3 bases not matched to a gene; V was cut back by 2 bases and J by 2 bases. The CDR3 DNA is TGTGCCAGCAGCTTAAGACTAGCGGGGGGAACCAAAAACATTCAGTACTTC. Protein: CASSLRLAGGTKNIQYF.

The chain employs TRBV5-1 and TRBJ2-3, with TRBD2 matching 15 bases. This CDR3 has 16 amino acids. Germline CDR1 reads SGHRS; CDR2 reads YFSETQ. J lost 4 bases, V lost 2 bases, and 2 bases had no gene match. The CDR3 reads CASSLGLAGGPDTQYF. CDR3 coding DNA: TGCGCCAGCAGCTTAGGACTAGCGGGGGGGCCAGATACGCAGTATTTT.

The chain is built from TRBV7-9 and TRBJ1-1; 10 bases align to TRBD1. In germline, CDR1 is SEHNR, CDR2 FQNEAQ (reference sequence). J was trimmed by 5 bases and V by 10 bases; bases with no gene match: 7. CDR3 size: 13 residues. The CDR3 sequence: CATNDRGQTEAFF. CDR3 coding DNA: TGTGCCACCAATGACAGGGGGCAAACTGAAGCTTTCTTT. Full variable domain (rest looked up from reference TRBV7-9 and TRBJ1-1): DTGVSQNPRHKITKRGQNVTFRCDPISEHNRLYWYRQTLGQGPEFLTYFQNEAQLEKSRLLSDRFSAERPKGSFSTLEIQRTEQGDSAMYLCATNDRGQTEAFFGQGTRLTVV.

The rearrangement joins TRBV11-2 to TRBJ2-7; D gene unclear. CDR3 length equals 12 residues. Trimming left V 0 bases short and J 4 bases short, with 4 bases between. Germline CDR1 and CDR2: SGHAT and FQNNGV. The CDR3 here is CASSLEQYEQYF. CDR3 bases: TGTGCCAGCAGCTTAGAACAATACGAGCAGTACTTC. Full variable domain (remainder filled in from reference TRBV11-2 and TRBJ2-7): EAGVAQSPRYKIIEKRQSVAFWCNPISGHATLYWYQQILGQGPKLLIQFQNNGVVDDSQLPKDRFSAERLKGVDSTLKIQPAKLEDSAVYLCASSLEQYEQYFGPGTRLTVT.

This clone was seen just once. This CDR3 reads CASSLDREYGYTF. CDR3 nucleotides: TGTGCCAGCAGCTTAGACAGGGAGTATGGCTACACCTTC. The rearrangement links TRBV7-3 to TRBJ1-2; 7 nucleotides line up with TRBD1. The germline V gene encodes CDR1 SGHTA and CDR2 FQGTGA. The CDR3 is made up of 13 amino acids. The V segment lost 2 bases and the J segment 5 bases; nucleotides outside the gene matches: 2.

This chain links TRBV6-7 with TRBJ2-7, with D possibly matching TRBD2 (7 bases). TRBV6-7 is recorded as an ORF, its role being uncertain. The CDR3 runs to 17 residues. V lost 0 bases, J lost 2 bases, and 17 bases lay in between. Here the CDR3 DNA reads TGTGCCAGCAGTTACTCGGGGAGGGGGTACTTCCCCTACGAGCAGTACTTC. It is translated as CASSYSGRGYFPYEQYF.

The V gene is TRBV5-1, the J gene TRBJ1-1, with D possibly TRBD1 on 5 matching bases. Per the germline V gene, CDR1 is SGHRS and CDR2 is YFSETQ. This CDR3 has 17 residues. Between the trimmed V and J ends, which lost 4 bases and 0 bases, there was a span of 19 bases. As DNA, the CDR3 is TGCGCCAGCAGCCCAACCCGGGCAGGGTCCATGAACACTGAAGCTTTCTTT. Protein sequence: CASSPTRAGSMNTEAFF. Filled out from reference TRBV5-1 and TRBJ1-1, the complete variable domain reads KAGVTQTPRYLIKTRGQQVTLSCSPISGHRSVSWYQQTPGQGLQFLFEYFSETQRNKGNFPGRFSGRQFSNSRSEMNVSTLELGDSALYLCASSPTRAGSMNTEAFFGQGTRLTVV.

The sample holds one count of this clone. The rearrangement joins TRBV19 to TRBJ1-4; perhaps TRBD1 as D (6 bases). Germline V CDR1 and CDR2: LNHDA, SQIVND (reference sequence). Trimming left V 3 bases short and J 6 bases short, with 11 bases between. The CDR3 sequence is 14 residues long. In DNA, the CDR3 is TGTGCCAGTAGTATCGGGGGCGGCGATGAAAAACTGTTTTTT. Protein: CASSIGGGDEKLFF.

V is TRBV19 and J is TRBJ2-5; the match to TRBD2 covers 7 bases. CDR3 length equals 15 residues. V lost 6 bases and J lost 0; bases outside the gene matches: 7. Germline V gene lookup returns CDR1 LNHDA and CDR2 SQIVND (reference sequence). The CDR3 loop is CASSKGTTYQETQYF. The CDR3 bases are TGTGCCAGTAGCAAAGGGACTACGTACCAAGAGACCCAGTACTTC.

The CDR3 is CASSWGFGGYEQYF. The DNA of the CDR3 is TGCGCCAGCAGCTGGGGGTTTGGGGGCTACGAGCAGTACTTC. The chain recombines TRBV5-1 with TRBJ2-7; D tentatively reads TRBD1 or TRBD2 (5 bases each). This CDR3 has 14 amino acids. Germline CDR1 reads SGHRS; CDR2 reads YFSETQ. V was clipped by 3 bases and J by 3 bases, with 13 bases between them. The variable domain in full, with the rest retrieved from reference TRBV5-1 and TRBJ2-7, is KAGVTQTPRYLIKTRGQQVTLSCSPISGHRSVSWYQQTPGQGLQFLFEYFSETQRNKGNFPGRFSGRQFSNSRSEMNVSTLELGDSALYLCASSWGFGGYEQYFGPGTRLTVT.

This clone was detected only once. The chain employs TRBV18 and TRBJ2-5; D remains ambiguous. CDR3 size: 13 residues. Trimming left V 5 bases short and J 0 bases short, with 7 bases between. Looked up from germline, CDR1 is KGHSH and CDR2 is LQKENI. In DNA, the CDR3 is TGTGCCAGCTCATCTCCTTACCAAGAGACCCAGTACTTC. Translation gives CASSSPYQETQYF.

The rearrangement links TRBV10-3 to TRBJ2-7; D gene uncertain. Germline CDR1 reads ENHRY; CDR2 reads SYGVKD. The germline V and J ends were trimmed by 0 bases and 2 bases, with 8 bases remaining between them. The CDR3 contains 14 residues. The CDR3, as DNA: TGTGCCATCAGTGAGTCGGTACGGACCTACGAGCAGTACTTC. Protein: CAISESVRTYEQYF.

The chain couples TRBV7-9 to TRBJ1-1; D uncertain. The CDR3 consists of 14 residues. Looked up from germline, CDR1 is SEHNR and CDR2 is FQNEAQ (reference sequence). Trimming took off 0 bases at V and 7 bases at J, with 12 bases between the two ends. CDR3 protein: CASSLAQTEIEAFF. CDR3 in DNA: TGTGCCAGCAGCTTAGCCCAAACGGAGATTGAAGCTTTCTTT.

V is TRBV6-5 and J is TRBJ2-7; D remains ambiguous. Germline CDR1 reads MNHEY; CDR2 reads SVGAGI. V was clipped by 6 bases and J by 6 bases, with 15 bases between them. The CDR3 runs to 13 residues. This chain's CDR3 is CASSPEVSAEQYF. As DNA, the CDR3 is TGTGCCAGCAGCCCGGAAGTTTCCGCCGAGCAGTACTTC.

The chain joins TRBV6-1 to TRBJ1-6; D ambiguous. CDR1 and CDR2 from the germline V gene are MNHNS and SASEGT. V dropped 3 bases and J dropped 7 bases, with 13 bases sitting between them. The CDR3 runs 15 residues. Here the CDR3 reads CASSDLVLVNSPLHF. The CDR3 DNA is TGTGCCAGCAGTGACCTCGTTTTGGTGAATTCACCCCTCCACTTT.

The rearrangement joins TRBV2 to TRBJ2-6, with TRBD1 as a possible D gene (6 bases). CDR3 length equals 15 residues. In germline, CDR1 is SNHLY, CDR2 FYNNEI. Trimming shortened V by 6 bases and J by 2 bases, and 11 bases separated the two germline ends. The chain's CDR3 is CASSARGAGANVLTF. The CDR3 DNA sequence: TGTGCCAGCAGCGCCAGGGGTGCTGGGGCCAACGTCCTGACTTTC.

The chain is built from TRBV28 and TRBJ2-7; the D gene is possibly TRBD2 (5 bases). CDR1 and CDR2 from the germline V gene are MDHEN and SYDVKM. The CDR3 is made up of 13 amino acids. V was cut by 2 bases and J by 3 bases, with 8 bases left in between. DNA of the CDR3: TGTGCCAGCAGTTTAAGGACTTTCTACGAGCAGTACTTC. Translated: CASSLRTFYEQYF.

This clone showed up just once. The rearrangement links TRBV28 to TRBJ1-1; no reliable D call. This CDR3 is built from 14 residues. Germline V gene sequence: CDR1 MDHEN, CDR2 SYDVKM. V dropped 8 bases and J dropped 0 bases, with 13 bases sitting between them. The CDR3 sequence is CASLRPPMNTEAFF. DNA for the CDR3: TGTGCCAGCCTCAGACCACCCATGAACACTGAAGCTTTCTTT.